This record concerns one T cell receptor (beta chain) sequence. The CDR3 runs to 15 residues. The protocol was immunoSEQ multiplex PCR, while the TCRdb copy is restricted to in-frame clones and leaves out a portion. The profile shows around 250,000 clones, 86% of them singletons. This specimen comes from a study of blood T cell repertoires in COVID-19. The wider study: Sites in the United States, Italy and Spain provided acute and convalescent COVID-19 samples.

Sequences were obtained from peripheral blood. The rearrangement links TRBV21-1 to TRBJ2-1; whether TRBD2, the table's D call, matches the DNA was not checked. TRBV21-1 is deemed a pseudogene. This TCR came from a woman in her 30s with active or convalescent COVID-19. DNA for the CDR3: TGTGCCAGCAGCGGGGACTGTAGCTCCTACAATGAGCAGTTCTTC. Protein sequence: CASSGDCSSYNEQFF.